This T cell receptor beta chain derives from a study of T cell repertoires in cytomegalovirus infection. Whole-study findings and limits: Ex vivo responses were dominated by HLA-C-restricted CMV-specific TCR beta clonotypes.

This clonotype showed up many times. Its matching antigen is unknown. The CDR3 contains 17 residues. V lost 1 base and J lost 0, with 13 bases in between. CDR1 is SGHAT and CDR2 is FQDESV in the germline V gene (reference sequence). TCRdb independently ran MiXCR on the reads; one entry per CDR3 protein. Of some 940,000 distinct CDR3 sequences listed, around 29% are singletons. This sample comprised cultured CD8+ T cells from PBMCs, obtained from culture after CMV antigen stimulation. The receptor comes from a human donor in good health (CMV status not recorded). Some clones in this sample may be carry-over from other donors' samples. This rearrangement joins TRBV11-1 to TRBJ2-1; no definite D call. The CDR3 loop is CASSLGWSMGSYNEQFF. Here the CDR3 DNA reads TGTGCCAGCAGCTTAGGCTGGTCGATGGGCTCCTACAATGAGCAGTTCTTC.